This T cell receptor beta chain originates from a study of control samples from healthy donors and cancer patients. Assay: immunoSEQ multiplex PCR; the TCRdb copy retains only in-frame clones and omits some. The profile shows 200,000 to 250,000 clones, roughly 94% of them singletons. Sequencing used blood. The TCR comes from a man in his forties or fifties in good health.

The CDR3 loop reads CASSSPGSQIGYGYTF. In nucleotides, the CDR3 is TGTGCCAGCAGTTCCCCCGGGTCCCAGATCGGCTATGGCTACACCTTC. This sequence joins TRBV28 and TRBJ1-2; the D is unclear. The CDR3 sequence is 16 residues long. The V end lost 4 bases, the J end lost 4 bases, and 19 bases lay between the germline ends. CDR1 is MDHEN and CDR2 is SYDVKM in the germline V gene.